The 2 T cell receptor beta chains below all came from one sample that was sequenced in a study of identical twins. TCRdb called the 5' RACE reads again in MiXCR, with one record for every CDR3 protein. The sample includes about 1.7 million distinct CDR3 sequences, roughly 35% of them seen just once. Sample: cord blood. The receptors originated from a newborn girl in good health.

The CDR3 here is CASSRVGHLQETQYF. CDR3 DNA: TGTGCCAGCAGCCGAGTCGGACACTTACAAGAGACCCAGTACTTC. The chain employs TRBV7-9 and TRBJ2-5, with D perhaps matching TRBD1 (5 bases). The CDR3 is 15 residues long. Trimming took off 5 bases at V and 2 bases at J, with 15 bases between the two ends. In germline, CDR1 is SEHNR, CDR2 FQNEAQ (reference sequence).

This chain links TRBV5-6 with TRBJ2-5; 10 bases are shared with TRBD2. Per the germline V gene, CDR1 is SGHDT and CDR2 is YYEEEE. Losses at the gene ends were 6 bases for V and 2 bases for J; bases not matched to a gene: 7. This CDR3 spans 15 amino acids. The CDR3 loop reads CASKRTSGYQETQYF. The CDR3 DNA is TGTGCCAGCAAAAGGACTAGCGGTTATCAAGAGACCCAGTACTTC. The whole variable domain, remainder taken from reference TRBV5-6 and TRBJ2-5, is DAGVTQSPTHLIKTRGQQVTLRCSPKSGHDTVSWYQQALGQGPQFIFQYYEEEERQRGNFPDRFSGHQFPNYSSELNVNALLLGDSALYLCASKRTSGYQETQYFGPGTRLLVL.